These 8 T cell receptor beta chains were sequenced from one sample in a study of blood T cell repertoires in COVID-19. The repertoire was sequenced with immunoSEQ multiplex PCR; TCRdb's copy has only in-frame clones and lacks some. The data contain fewer than 350,000 clones, 70% to 90% of them singletons. Sample: peripheral blood. The receptors were gathered from a woman aged 30 to 39 with COVID-19, enrolled during active disease.

The chain uses TRBV30 and TRBJ1-2; no definite D call. Per germline, CDR1 GTSNPN and CDR2 SVGIG (reference sequence). The CDR3 contains 13 residues. Trimming shortened V by 0 bases and J by 0 bases, and 5 bases separated the two germline ends. The CDR3 DNA follows: TGTGCCTGGAGTGTACAAGCTAACTATGGCTACACCTTC. Protein product: CAWSVQANYGYTF.

This clone appeared a single time. V usage is TRBV5-3 and J usage is TRBJ1-4; TRBD1 might be the D (6 bases). TRBV5-3 is sorted into the ORF group, with uncertain function. This CDR3 comprises 17 residues. V was pared by 6 bases and J by 2 bases, with 20 bases between. CDR3 nucleotide sequence: TGTGCCAGAAACCTCGGTACAGGGAGGGCGACTAATGAAAAACTGTTTTTT. Amino acids: CARNLGTGRATNEKLFF.

The gene calls are TRBV27 and TRBJ1-6, with a weak D call TRBD1 (6 bases). The V gene lost 7 bases and the J gene lost 6 bases, with 13 bases spanning the gap. Per germline, CDR1 MNHEY and CDR2 SMNVEV (reference sequence). The CDR3 extends over 14 amino acids. The CDR3 DNA follows: TGTGCCAGCACCGCCCAGGGGTTTAATTCACCCCTCCACTTT. It encodes CASTAQGFNSPLHF.

This rearrangement joins TRBV3-1 (or the pseudogene TRBV3-2) to TRBJ2-1, with 12 bases that match TRBD2. Trimming cost V 0 bases and J 8 bases; bases outside gene matches: 8. This CDR3 contains 17 residues. The germline V gene encodes CDR1 LGHDT and CDR2 YNNKEL (reference sequence). The DNA of the CDR3 is TGTGCCAGCAGCCAAGACCTTCTAGCGGGGGGGGGCGATGAGCAGTTCTTC. Amino acids: CASSQDLLAGGGDEQFF.

The chain is built from TRBV18 and TRBJ2-7; D is possibly TRBD2 (6 bases). The V end lost 1 base, the J end lost 3 bases, and 10 bases lay between the germline ends. The CDR3 contains 14 residues. CDR1 KGHSH and CDR2 LQKENI come from the germline V gene. The CDR3: CASSPRGGLYEQYF. DNA of the CDR3: TGTGCCAGCTCACCACGTGGGGGACTCTACGAGCAGTACTTC.

The chain joins TRBV5-6 to TRBJ1-2; maybe TRBD1 (5 bases). CDR3 length equals 14 residues. V lost 5 bases and J lost 1, with 12 bases in between. CDR1 is SGHDT, CDR2 YYEEEE, per germline. The CDR3 sequence is CASRSVGGNYGYTF. The CDR3 DNA sequence: TGTGCCAGCAGGAGCGTGGGGGGTAACTATGGCTACACCTTC.

The chain joins TRBV18 to TRBJ2-2; no clear D gene. The CDR3 runs to 13 residues. Trimming removed 3 bases from V and 1 base from J, with 3 bases in between. Looked up from germline, CDR1 is KGHSH and CDR2 is LQKENI. The CDR3 region is CASSPKNTGELFF. The CDR3, as DNA: TGTGCCAGCTCACCTAAGAACACCGGGGAGCTGTTTTTT.

The genes are TRBV6-6 and TRBJ2-2; possibly TRBD1 for D (6 bases). V lost 6 bases to trimming and J lost 6 bases, with 14 bases between them. Per the germline V gene, CDR1 is MNHNY and CDR2 is SVGAGI (reference sequence). The CDR3 runs to 14 residues. CDR3 nucleotide sequence: TGTGCCAGCAGAGATACAGGGTATGCCGGGGAGCTGTTTTTT. Amino acids: CASRDTGYAGELFF.